A single sample is the source of the 5 T cell receptor beta chains below, sequenced in a study of blood T cell repertoires in COVID-19. Here immunoSEQ multiplex PCR was the method, and the copy in TCRdb shows in-frame clones only, minus some. This repertoire shows approximately 67,000 clones, around 88% found once; its top ten account for roughly a fifth. The source material was peripheral blood. These receptors originate from a woman of 80 years or more with acute or convalescent COVID-19.

The rearrangement uses TRBV7-2 and TRBJ2-1; a weak D match, TRBD2 (6 bases). The CDR3 has 15 amino acids. Germline lookup yields CDR1 SGHTA and CDR2 FQGNSA. V gave up 2 bases and J gave up 8 bases, with 16 bases separating them. The CDR3 DNA follows: TGTGCCAGCAGCTTATGGGGGACTCTGCTTGATGAGCAGTTCTTC. It encodes CASSLWGTLLDEQFF.

The chain recombines TRBV2 with TRBJ2-3; maybe TRBD2 (6 bases). The length of the CDR3 is 15 residues. The V end lost 6 bases, the J end lost 0 bases, and 13 bases lay between the germline ends. Germline assignment: CDR1 SNHLY and CDR2 FYNNEI. The CDR3: CASSTISGSTDTQYF. The DNA of the CDR3 is TGTGCCAGCAGCACTATTAGCGGTAGCACAGATACGCAGTATTTT.

The chain recombines TRBV5-1 with TRBJ2-1, with 7 positions matching TRBD2. CDR3 length: 15 amino acids. Germline V gene sequence: CDR1 SGHRS, CDR2 YFSETQ. Trimming removed 2 bases from V and 8 bases from J; junction bases left unmatched: 10. DNA of the CDR3: TGCGCCAGCAGCTTTTCGGGGAGGGTGTGGGATGAGCAGTTCTTC. Protein: CASSFSGRVWDEQFF.

This clone came up once. The rearrangement joins TRBV18 to TRBJ2-1; possible D gene TRBD1, 6 bases. V lost 3 bases, J lost 5 bases, and 11 bases lay in between. The germline gives CDR1 KGHSH, CDR2 LQKENI. This CDR3 is built from 14 residues. In DNA, the CDR3 is TGTGCCAGCTCACCTCAGACAGGTAACAATGAGCAGTTCTTC. This codes for CASSPQTGNNEQFF. Using reference TRBV18 and TRBJ2-1 for the parts outside the CDR3, the full variable domain is NAGVMQNPRHLVRRRGQEARLRCSPMKGHSHVYWYRQLPEEGLKFMVYLQKENIIDESGMPKERFSAEFPKEGPSILRIQQVVRGDSAAYFCASSPQTGNNEQFFGPGTRLTVL.

V gene TRBV11-2 combines with J gene TRBJ1-2, with 10 nucleotides matching TRBD1. V shed 3 bases and J 7 bases; nucleotides not matched to a gene: 8. From germline, CDR1 is SGHAT and CDR2 FQNNGV. This CDR3 has 15 residues. CDR3 DNA: TGTGCCAGCAGCTTTGACAGGGGGCTAACTATTGGCTACACCTTC. Its protein product is CASSFDRGLTIGYTF.